This is a list of T cell receptor beta chains from one sample in a study of blood T cell repertoires in COVID-19. Using immunoSEQ multiplex PCR, the repertoire was profiled, and TCRdb retains in-frame clones only, with some absent. The sample records approximately 500,000 clones, less than 90% being singletons. Sequenced: peripheral blood. These receptor sequences come from a woman aged 45-59 years with COVID-19, enrolled during active disease. Both conserved end residues are part of each CDR3.

>14|TRBV5-1|TRBJ1-1
CASSGGQGAGEAFF
>13|TRBV27|TRBJ1-2
CASSQTGREGYTF
>13|TRBV6-5|TRBJ1-3
CASRGSSGNTIYF
>16|TRBV6-6|TRBJ2-2
CASSFRSGGATGELFF
>15|TRBV19|TRBJ1-5
CASSIGGGGNQPQHF
>12|TRBV27|TRBJ2-7
CASSWSTTRQYF
>14|TRBV3-1/TRBV3-2|TRBJ1-5
CASSQGAGNQPQHF
>14|TRBV9|TRBJ1-6
CASSLPEGGSPLHF
>17|TRBV14|TRBJ1-2
CASSHLSGHRTNYGYTF
>12|TRBV6-6|TRBJ1-2
CASSGTGYGYTF
>15|TRBV4-1|TRBJ2-3
CASSQVLRSSGTQYF
>13|TRBV6-5|TRBJ1-2
CASSYPRLASLTF
>15|TRBV7-2|TRBJ2-1
CASSLLTGGRNEQFF
>12|TRBV19|TRBJ1-4
CASSIDRGKLFF
>13|TRBV19|TRBJ1-2
CATNRDRADGYTF
>17|TRBV19|TRBJ1-4
CASSPLLGQGQAEKLFF
>15|TRBV19|TRBJ1-1
CASSPDRGPVTEAFF
>17|TRBV19|TRBJ1-3
CASSSVTGTGSGNTIYF
>12|TRBV2|TRBJ1-5
CASKGQGRPQHF
>15|TRBV7-2|TRBJ1-6
CASSYVIGEVSPLHF
>19|TRBV3-1/TRBV3-2|TRBJ2-3
CASSQKGLAGGLGTDTQYF
>14|TRBV2|TRBJ2-7
CASSESRGLYEQYF
>14|TRBV6-5|TRBJ1-2
CASRDRRRNYGYTF
>15|TRBV14|TRBJ1-2
CASSQNLGGGYGYTF
>15|TRBV7-8|TRBJ2-2
CASSLSEINTGELFF
>15|TRBV6-5|TRBJ1-4
CASSPRTGRAEKLFF
>14|TRBV27|TRBJ1-2
CASRTGGIDYGYTF
>15|TRBV11-2|TRBJ2-1
CASSKGQGSGNEQFF
>12|TRBV6-7|TRBJ1-5
CPILAGDQPQHF